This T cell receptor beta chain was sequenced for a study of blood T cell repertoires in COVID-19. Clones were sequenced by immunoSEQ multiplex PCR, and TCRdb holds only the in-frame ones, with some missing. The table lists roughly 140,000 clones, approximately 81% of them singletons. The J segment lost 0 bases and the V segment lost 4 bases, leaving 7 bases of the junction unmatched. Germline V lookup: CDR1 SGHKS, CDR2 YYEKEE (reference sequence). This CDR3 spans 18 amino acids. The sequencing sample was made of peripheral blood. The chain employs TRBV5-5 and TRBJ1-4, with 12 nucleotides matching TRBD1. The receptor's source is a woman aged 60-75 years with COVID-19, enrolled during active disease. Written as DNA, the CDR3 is TGTGCCAGCAGCAGGGGACAGGGGGCGAGAGCAACTAATGAAAAACTGTTTTTT. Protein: CASSRGQGARATNEKLFF.